This TCR beta chain was profiled in a study of shared clonotypes between healthy human individuals. Study-wide context: The composition of the donors was a couple of women and a few men aged 18 to 49. Study-wide points: Clonotype sharing across several donors was observed for 4% to 5.5% of naive CD4 clonotypes.

This clone was seen once. Antigen: not known. Splitting of CD4+ cells produced CD45RA+ naive and CD45RA-negative memory subsets. Germline assignment: CDR1 MDHEN and CDR2 SYDVKM. V lost 4 bases and J lost 6; bases outside the gene matches: 6. This CDR3 has 16 residues. The assay was immunoSEQ multiplex PCR, and TCRdb's table has in-frame clones only and misses some. The sample comprises roughly 1.4 million clones, around 98.5% of which are singletons, and about 0.35% rests with the top ten. The chain combines TRBV28 with TRBJ2-1, with 13 nucleotides matching TRBD2. Sequencing input: naive CD4+ T cells sorted from blood. Subset noted: CD45RA+ positively selected. The TCR originated in a man aged 25 to 40 in good health. CDR3 nucleotides: TGTGCCAGCAGTTCCCCGACTAGCGGGAGGAGCAATGAGCAGTTCTTC. Residues: CASSSPTSGRSNEQFF.